This T cell receptor (beta chain) stems from a study of CD8+ T cells in alopecia areata. Overall study: Those patients who were treated received oral tofacitinib, which was given at 5 to 10 mg twice daily for moderate-to-severe alopecia areata.

cDNA prepared by RNA extraction and subsequent reverse transcription served as the template for sequencing. The data were produced by immunoSEQ multiplex PCR, yet TCRdb's version contains in-frame clones alone and is incomplete. The sample consists of some 220,000 clones, more than 45% of them appearing once. V lost 5 bases to trimming and J lost 5 bases; unmatched junction nucleotides: 8. The germline gives CDR1 SGHTA, CDR2 FQGNSA. This CDR3 is 15 amino acids long. Treatment reported: oral pan-JAK inhibitor, 5-10 mg twice daily. The sample consisted of CD4+ T cells sorted from blood, taken at week 4, from a patient treated with tofacitinib. The V and J genes are TRBV7-2 and TRBJ2-5; the match to TRBD1 covers 10 bases. The receptor was isolated from a human donor with alopecia areata. This CDR3 is CASSPDRGVSETQYF. The CDR3 bases are TGTGCCAGCAGCCCGGACAGGGGGGTATCGGAGACCCAGTACTTC.